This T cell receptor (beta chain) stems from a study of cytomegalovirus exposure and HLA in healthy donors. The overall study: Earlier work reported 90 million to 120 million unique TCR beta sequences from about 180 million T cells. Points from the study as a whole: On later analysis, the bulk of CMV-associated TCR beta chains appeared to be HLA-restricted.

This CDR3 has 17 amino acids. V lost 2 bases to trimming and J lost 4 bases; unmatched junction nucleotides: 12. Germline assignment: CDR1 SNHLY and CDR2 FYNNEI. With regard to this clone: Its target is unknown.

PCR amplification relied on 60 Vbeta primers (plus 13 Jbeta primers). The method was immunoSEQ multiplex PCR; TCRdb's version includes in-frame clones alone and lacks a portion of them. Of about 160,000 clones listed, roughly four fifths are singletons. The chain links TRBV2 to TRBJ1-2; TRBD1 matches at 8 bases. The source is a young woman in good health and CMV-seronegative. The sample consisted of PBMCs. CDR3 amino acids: CASSEFFGQGASYGYTF. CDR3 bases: TGTGCCAGCAGTGAATTCTTTGGGCAGGGGGCTTCCTATGGCTACACCTTC.